The 28 T cell receptor beta chains listed next were all sequenced from one sample in a study of T-cell reconstitution after alpha-beta-depleted transplantation in children. Unique molecular identifiers were incorporated when the TCRbeta library was constructed. Each CDR3 protein gets one entry after TCRdb re-called the PCR reads with MiXCR. The table includes hundreds of thousands of distinct CDR3 sequences, 15% to 20% detected once. The material sequenced was PBMCs, mostly from graft donor cells, taken 360 days after TCRalphabeta/CD19-depleted stem cell transplant. These receptors were taken from a male patient aged 2-10 years who had a stem cell transplant for acute lymphoblastic leukemia, so the T cells may come from the graft donor.

This clonotype was seen repeatedly, ten times or more. The V call is TRBV7-8, the J call TRBJ2-7; possibly TRBD1 or TRBD2 for D (7 bases each). This CDR3 contains 16 residues. Per germline, CDR1 SGHVS and CDR2 FQNEAQ. V lost 1 base to trimming and J lost 0 bases, with 13 bases between them. The CDR3 region has the DNA TGTGCCAGCAGCTTAGACCAGGGGGGGAGCTCCTACGAGCAGTACTTC. Residues: CASSLDQGGSSYEQYF.

This clonotype was counted only a few times. This chain connects TRBV18 to TRBJ2-7; 8 bases are shared with TRBD1. Germline V gene sequence: CDR1 KGHSH, CDR2 LQKENI. This CDR3 has 15 amino acids. The J segment lost 3 bases and the V segment lost 5 bases, leaving 9 bases of the junction unmatched. As DNA, the CDR3 is TGTGCCAGCTCATCCACCGGGACAGGCCGCTACGAGCAGTACTTC. Its protein product is CASSSTGTGRYEQYF.

This clonotype showed up just a few times. The chain couples TRBV19 to TRBJ2-1, with 9 bases that match TRBD1. CDR3 size: 14 residues. The V and J ends lost 6 bases and 7 bases, in that order; junction bases with no gene match: 7. Germline assignment: CDR1 LNHDA and CDR2 SQIVND (reference sequence). CDR3 bases: TGTGCCAGTAGCTGGGGACAGGGAATTAATGAGCAGTTCTTC. Residues: CASSWGQGINEQFF. Full variable domain (remainder filled in from reference TRBV19 and TRBJ2-1): DGGITQSPKYLFRKEGQNVTLSCEQNLNHDAMYWYRQDPGQGLRLIYYSQIVNDFQKGDIAEGYSVSREKKESFPLTVTSAQKNPTAFYLCASSWGQGINEQFFGPGTRLTVL.

The rearrangement links TRBV18 to TRBJ2-7; 7 bases fit TRBD1. CDR1 and CDR2 (germline): KGHSH, LQKENI. The CDR3 loop spans 15 amino acids. J was trimmed by 2 bases and V by 0 bases; bases with no gene match: 4. CDR3: CASSPPRTGTYEQYF. Here the CDR3 DNA reads TGTGCCAGCTCACCACCGCGGACAGGTACCTACGAGCAGTACTTC.

This clonotype was seen at least ten times. This chain joins TRBV11-2 and TRBJ2-1; no firm D call. Between the trimmed V and J ends, which lost 1 base and 0 bases, there was a span of 16 bases. CDR3 length equals 18 residues. Germline V gene sequence: CDR1 SGHAT, CDR2 FQNNGV. The CDR3 is CASSLGGPSLSSYNEQFF. CDR3 DNA sequence: TGTGCCAGCAGCTTAGGTGGGCCCTCCCTTAGCTCCTACAATGAGCAGTTCTTC.

This chain connects TRBV3-1 to TRBJ1-1; 7 nucleotides match TRBD1. With V trimmed by 0 bases and J by 1 base, 14 bases remained unmatched. Germline CDR1 is LGHDT and CDR2 is YNNKEL (reference sequence). The CDR3 consists of 19 residues. The CDR3 here is CASSQEGAWDSSGNTEAFF. CDR3 bases: TGTGCCAGCAGCCAAGAGGGGGCTTGGGACAGCTCAGGGAACACTGAAGCTTTCTTT.

A few counts support this clonotype. The gene calls are TRBV6-5 and TRBJ1-4; TRBD1 matches 7 bases. V lost 4 bases, J lost 8 bases, and 10 bases stayed unmatched. The CDR3 is 15 residues long. The V gene's germline CDR1 is MNHEY and CDR2 SVGAGI. The CDR3 coding sequence is TGTGCCAGCAGTTCCTACGACAGGGTCGGAGAAAAACTGTTTTTT. Protein: CASSSYDRVGEKLFF.

The chain combines TRBV4-1 with TRBJ2-1; D possibly corresponds to TRBD1 (5 bases). The V gene's germline CDR1 is MGHRA and CDR2 YSYEKL. V lost 1 base and J 4 bases, leaving 14 bases between the germline ends. The CDR3 covers 16 residues. CDR3 bases: TGCGCCAGCAGCCAAGTAGGGGTTGCAGTTTACAATGAGCAGTTCTTC. Translating it yields CASSQVGVAVYNEQFF.

The rearrangement links TRBV9 to TRBJ2-5, with TRBD1 matching 8 bases. Losses at the gene ends were 3 bases for V and 1 base for J; bases not matched to a gene: 5. The CDR3 loop spans 15 amino acids. From germline, CDR1 is SGDLS and CDR2 YYNGEE. CDR3 loop: CASSAGTGIQETQYF. The CDR3 DNA follows: TGTGCCAGCAGCGCGGGGACAGGCATCCAAGAGACCCAGTACTTC.

The J gene is TRBJ2-7, the V gene TRBV20-1, with D unresolved. Per the germline V gene, CDR1 is DFQATT and CDR2 is SNEGSKA (reference sequence). The CDR3 is made up of 13 amino acids. The V gene lost 1 base and the J gene lost 6 bases, with 13 bases spanning the gap. As DNA, the CDR3 is TGCAGTGCTAGAGGAGTCGATAAGCGCGAGCAGTACTTC. As protein: CSARGVDKREQYF.

This clonotype was observed once. The rearrangement joins TRBV5-1 to TRBJ2-2; 7 nucleotides agree with TRBD1. The CDR3 totals 13 residues. Unmatched junction bases numbered 1, after V lost 4 bases and J lost 4 bases. Germline V gene data show CDR1 as SGHRS and CDR2 as YFSETQ. CDR3 sequence reads: CASSRTGTGELFF. The CDR3 coding sequence is TGCGCCAGCAGCCGGACAGGCACCGGGGAGCTGTTTTTT.

This clonotype was detected a few times. The J gene is TRBJ2-3, the V gene TRBV27, with 10 nucleotides matching TRBD2. V shed 7 bases, J shed 4 bases, and the junction held 5 bases outside the gene matches. The CDR3 consists of 14 residues. Germline V gene lookup returns CDR1 MNHEY and CDR2 SMNVEV (reference sequence). For the CDR3, the DNA is TGTGCCAGCATGATAGCGGGAGGAGCAGATACGCAGTATTTT. Its translation: CASMIAGGADTQYF.

V is TRBV3-1 and J is TRBJ2-5; 14 bases align to TRBD2. Germline lookup yields CDR1 LGHDT and CDR2 YNNKEL (reference sequence). The CDR3 totals 19 residues. The junction had 10 bases not matched to a gene; V was cut back by 3 bases and J by 1 base. The CDR3 DNA reads as TGTGCCAGCAGCCAGCCGGGGGGGACTAGCGGGAGACCCCAAGAGACCCAGTACTTC. Amino acid sequence: CASSQPGGTSGRPQETQYF.

This clonotype was picked up a small number of times. The chain recombines TRBV11-3 with TRBJ2-2; a possible D gene is TRBD1 (5 bases). Germline loops: CDR1 SGHNT, CDR2 YENEEA. The CDR3 has 15 residues. The V and J ends lost 1 base and 1 base respectively, with 7 bases between them. The CDR3 sequence: CASSLGGKNTGELFF. As DNA, the CDR3 is TGTGCCAGCAGCTTAGGGGGCAAGAACACCGGGGAGCTGTTTTTT.

This clonotype has a handful of counts. As DNA, the CDR3 is TGTGCCAGCAGGGAGCGGGAGGACTACGAGCAGTACTTC. Its protein is CASREREDYEQYF. This chain links TRBV12-3 or TRBV12-4 with TRBJ2-7; 9 bases fit TRBD2. V lost 6 bases to trimming and J lost 3 bases; unmatched junction nucleotides: 3. The CDR3 loop spans 13 amino acids.

The chain carries TRBV6-2 or TRBV6-3 and TRBJ2-3; 12 bases align to TRBD2. The CDR3 runs to 17 residues. CDR1 MNHEY and CDR2 SVGEGT come from the germline V gene. J was trimmed by 4 bases and V by 2 bases; bases with no gene match: 7. The CDR3 is CASSYQSGLAGPDTQYF. CDR3 nucleotide sequence: TGTGCCAGCAGTTACCAGTCAGGACTAGCGGGACCAGATACGCAGTATTTT.

This sequence joins TRBV9 and TRBJ2-1; D unclear. Germline CDR1 SGDLS, CDR2 YYNGEE. CDR3 length: 11 amino acids. V was pared by 0 bases and J by 9 bases, with 4 bases between. CDR3 sequence reads: CASSVAGEQFF. DNA of the CDR3: TGTGCCAGCAGCGTAGCGGGTGAGCAGTTCTTC.

This clonotype was seen a handful of times. The rearrangement joins TRBV10-2 to TRBJ2-3; no reliable D call. Germline loops: CDR1 WSHSY, CDR2 SAAADI. Trimming removed 6 bases at V and 2 bases at J, with 12 bases between. There are 14 residues in the CDR3. The CDR3 here is CASREGSLTDTQYF. In nucleotides, the CDR3 is TGCGCCAGCAGGGAAGGTAGCCTCACAGATACGCAGTATTTT.

The genes are TRBV4-2 and TRBJ2-1; 9 nucleotides align to TRBD2. The CDR3 loop spans 15 amino acids. The trim removed 3 bases at V and 8 bases at J, leaving 8 bases unmatched. In germline, CDR1 is LGHNA, CDR2 YNFKEQ. CDR3 in amino acids: CASSHPERTSDEQFF. DNA of the CDR3: TGTGCCAGCAGCCACCCGGAGAGGACTAGCGATGAGCAGTTCTTC.

This clonotype has at least ten counts. Written as DNA, the CDR3 is TGCAGCGTTGAGAGGACGGGGAACACTGAAGCTTTCTTT. Translated, it gives CSVERTGNTEAFF. The chain has TRBV29-1 and TRBJ1-1; D gene unclear. The germline gives CDR1 SQVTM, CDR2 ANQGSEA. The CDR3 runs 13 residues. The V gene lost 3 bases and the J gene lost 1 base, with 9 bases spanning the gap.

This sequence joins TRBV30 and TRBJ2-7, with 9 bases fitting TRBD1. This CDR3 contains 15 residues. CDR1 and CDR2 (germline): GTSNPN, SVGIG (reference sequence). V lost 5 bases to trimming and J lost 4 bases; unmatched junction nucleotides: 12. CDR3 region: CAWGRRQGVRYEQYF. The CDR3 region has the DNA TGTGCCTGGGGGAGGCGACAGGGGGTTAGGTACGAGCAGTACTTC. The variable domain in full, with the rest retrieved from reference TRBV30 and TRBJ2-7, is SQTIHQWPATLVQPVGSPLSLECTVEGTSNPNLYWYRQAAGRGLQLLFYSVGIGQISSEVPQNLSASRPQDRQFILSSKKLLLSDSGFYLCAWGRRQGVRYEQYFGPGTRLTVT.

The V and J genes are TRBV25-1 and TRBJ2-5; D remains unclear. The V end lost 5 bases, the J end lost 1 base, and 11 bases lay between the germline ends. The CDR3 consists of 14 residues. Germline-derived CDR1 and CDR2 are MGHDK and SYGVNS. The CDR3 sequence: CASSPRLLQETQYF. The CDR3 bases are TGTGCCAGCAGTCCTAGACTTCTCCAAGAGACCCAGTACTTC. Complete variable domain (other parts from reference TRBV25-1 and TRBJ2-5): EADIYQTPRYLVIGTGKKITLECSQTMGHDKMYWYQQDPGMELHLIHYSYGVNSTEKGDLSSESTVSRIRTEHFPLTLESARPSHTSQYLCASSPRLLQETQYFGPGTRLLVL.

At least ten counts were recorded for this clonotype. The genes are TRBV20-1 and TRBJ2-7; 9 positions match TRBD2. Per the germline V gene, CDR1 is DFQATT and CDR2 is SNEGSKA (reference sequence). Trimming cost V 7 bases and J 3 bases; bases outside gene matches: 10. This CDR3 spans 14 amino acids. The CDR3: CSVDRSGGNYEQYF. DNA for the CDR3: TGCAGTGTCGATCGAAGCGGGGGGAACTACGAGCAGTACTTC.

This clonotype was recorded a few times. The chain uses TRBV6-1 and TRBJ1-5; TRBD1 aligns across 7 bases. With V trimmed by 5 bases and J by 3 bases, 4 bases remained unmatched. Germline assignment: CDR1 MNHNS and CDR2 SASEGT. This CDR3 region has 14 residues. The CDR3 DNA is TGTGCCAGCAGTCCTACAGGGGTCAATCAGCCCCAGCATTTT. Encoded protein: CASSPTGVNQPQHF.

This chain uses TRBV12-3 or TRBV12-4 with TRBJ2-5; D is ambiguous. V was pared by 3 bases and J by 3 bases, with 14 bases between. This CDR3 spans 15 amino acids. The CDR3 spells CASSFSNIRKETQYF. The CDR3 DNA sequence: TGTGCCAGCAGTTTTTCGAACATCCGTAAAGAGACCCAGTACTTC.

This clonotype was recorded a few times. The chain carries TRBV10-3 and TRBJ2-1, with 12 nucleotides matching TRBD2. The length of the CDR3 is 15 residues. J was trimmed by 6 bases and V by 4 bases; bases with no gene match: 4. Germline CDR1 ENHRY, CDR2 SYGVKD. The CDR3 DNA reads TGTGCCATCAGTGCTCTAGCGGGAGGGGGCAATGAGCAGTTCTTC. Translating gives CAISALAGGGNEQFF.

V usage is TRBV5-1 and J usage is TRBJ2-1; 8 bases are shared with TRBD2. Germline V gives CDR1 SGHRS, CDR2 YFSETQ. The CDR3 covers 16 residues. Trimming cost V 2 bases and J 1 base; bases outside gene matches: 5. CDR3 residues: CASSFSGTTSYNEQFF. The CDR3 region has the DNA TGCGCCAGCAGCTTTAGCGGGACAACATCCTACAATGAGCAGTTCTTC.

This clonotype was detected many times. The CDR3 here is CASSLYGGWGPSYEQYF. The CDR3 nucleotides are TGTGCCAGCAGCTTATACGGAGGTTGGGGACCCTCCTACGAGCAGTACTTC. This chain joins TRBV7-2 and TRBJ2-7; D is tentatively TRBD1 or TRBD2 (5 bases each). The V end was cut by 2 bases, the J end by 0 bases, with 17 bases between. Germline V lookup: CDR1 SGHTA, CDR2 FQGNSA. The length of the CDR3 is 17 residues.